A selection of T cell receptor beta chains follows, all from one sample in a study of shared T cell receptors in the human thymus. Clones were read by immunoSEQ multiplex PCR, and TCRdb kept only the in-frame ones, dropping some. This table has about 660,000 clones, more than 75% appearing once. In addition, the sample was reused for a study of human thymus T cells.

The sample taken for sequencing was thymocytes. The receptors originated from a boy under two years old with a congenital heart defect. Both conserved end residues are part of each CDR3. D genes are given only for firm matches. Clone size, where shown, is once, few, many, or a class for clones that have expanded.

D,V,J,size,CDR3,DNA
TRBD2,TRBV9,TRBJ2-2,few,CASSVGAGGPSTGELFF,TGTGCCAGCAGCGTAGGAGCGGGAGGGCCAAGCACCGGGGAGCTGTTTTTT
TRBD1,TRBV19,TRBJ1-1,-,CASTSGQGGLEAFF,TGTGCCAGTACCTCGGGACAGGGAGGGCTTGAAGCTTTCTTT
TRBD1,TRBV5-8,TRBJ2-5,-,CASSARTGWGQETQYF,TGTGCCAGCAGCGCGCGGACAGGGTGGGGCCAAGAGACCCAGTACTTC
-,TRBV2,TRBJ2-7,-,CASSDPRIIQGLSYEQYF,TGTGCCAGCAGTGATCCCAGGATAATCCAAGGACTTTCCTACGAGCAGTACTTC
-,TRBV13,TRBJ1-2,-,CASSLASTGPNYGYTF,TGTGCCAGCAGCTTAGCTTCGACAGGCCCCAACTATGGCTACACCTTC
-,TRBV6-5,TRBJ2-1,-,CASGAGSSYNEQFF,TGTGCCAGCGGGGCCGGAAGCTCCTACAATGAGCAGTTCTTC
TRBD2,TRBV19,TRBJ2-7,-,CASARLAETYEQYF,TGTGCCAGTGCTCGGCTAGCGGAAACCTACGAGCAGTACTTC
TRBD2,TRBV11-2,TRBJ2-5,-,CASSLQREGPETQYF,TGTGCCAGCAGCTTACAGCGGGAGGGCCCGGAGACCCAGTACTTC
-,TRBV9,TRBJ2-1,-,CASSVTAAHYNEQFF,TGTGCCAGCAGCGTTACGGCGGCACATTACAATGAGCAGTTCTTC
TRBD2,TRBV11-2,TRBJ2-7,-,CASSLDPGLVALYEQYF,TGTGCCAGCAGCTTAGATCCGGGACTAGTAGCCCTCTACGAGCAGTACTTC
TRBD1,TRBV30,TRBJ1-3,-,CAWSVFGTGHSGSRNTIYF,TGTGCCTGGAGTGTATTCGGGACAGGGCACTCCGGGTCCCGGAACACCATATATTTT
-,TRBV10-1,TRBJ2-4,-,CASSESPGEVKRRGAKNIQYF,TGCGCCAGCAGTGAGTCCCCGGGAGAGGTCAAAAGACGGGGAGCCAAAAACATTCAGTACTTC
TRBD1,TRBV29-1,TRBJ2-5,-,CSVSGDRGLQETQYF,TGCAGCGTCTCAGGGGACAGGGGACTCCAAGAGACCCAGTACTTC
-,TRBV30,TRBJ2-7,once,CAWSVHRAAYEQYF,TGTGCCTGGAGTGTACACAGGGCCGCCTACGAGCAGTACTTC
TRBD2,TRBV11-3,TRBJ2-7,-,CASSLAWGGSSYEQYF,TGTGCCAGCAGCTTAGCGTGGGGGGGAAGCTCCTACGAGCAGTACTTC
TRBD2,TRBV27,TRBJ2-7,-,CASSFSASGGSSYEQYF,TGTGCCAGCAGTTTCTCGGCTAGCGGGGGAAGCTCCTACGAGCAGTACTTC
-,TRBV5-4,TRBJ1-2,-,CASSLADSRNYGYTF,TGTGCCAGCAGCTTGGCGGACAGTCGTAACTATGGCTACACCTTC
TRBD2,TRBV5-1,TRBJ2-7,-,CASSLAGGTSGRSYEQYF,TGCGCCAGCAGCTTGGCCGGGGGGACTAGCGGACGCTCCTACGAGCAGTACTTC
TRBD1,TRBV10-3,TRBJ2-3,-,CAIRGDRGGTDTQYF,TGTGCCATCAGGGGAGACAGGGGCGGCACAGATACGCAGTATTTT
TRBD2,TRBV11-3,TRBJ2-1,-,CASSSLAGVDNEQFF,TGTGCCAGCAGTTCGCTAGCGGGAGTAGACAATGAGCAGTTCTTC
-,TRBV19,TRBJ2-7,few,CASGRGRSSYEQYF,TGTGCCAGCGGGAGGGGGCGGAGCTCCTACGAGCAGTACTTC
-,TRBV4-1,TRBJ2-5,-,CASSLTGGAGGETQYF,TGCGCCAGCAGCCTCACGGGGGGGGCAGGGGGAGAGACCCAGTACTTC
TRBD2,TRBV9,TRBJ2-3,-,CASSVTGTSGRRGTPDTQYF,TGTGCCAGCAGCGTAACCGGGACTAGCGGGAGGAGGGGCACACCAGATACGCAGTATTTT
TRBD2,TRBV28,TRBJ2-7,few,CASRASGAYEQYF,TGTGCCAGCAGGGCTAGCGGGGCCTACGAGCAGTACTTC
TRBD1,TRBV6-5,TRBJ1-2,-,CASRLDRGLYGYTF,TGTGCCAGCAGACTGGACAGGGGGCTCTATGGCTACACCTTC
-,TRBV7-9,TRBJ2-1,once,CASSHHDRLNEQFF,TGTGCCAGCAGTCACCACGACAGGCTCAATGAGCAGTTCTTC
TRBD2,TRBV12-5,TRBJ2-2,-,CASGFGLAGVDDTGELFF,TGTGCTAGTGGTTTTGGACTAGCGGGAGTTGATGACACCGGGGAGCTGTTTTTT
-,TRBV7-9,TRBJ2-7,-,CASSSRAGPRYEQYF,TGTGCCAGCAGCTCCCGGGCGGGACCCCGCTACGAGCAGTACTTC
-,TRBV27,TRBJ1-2,-,CASSSGPASLYGYTF,TGTGCCAGCAGTTCAGGCCCCGCGTCGCTATATGGCTACACCTTC
TRBD2,TRBV7-8,TRBJ2-7,few,CASSFRASGGLTPYEQYF,TGTGCCAGCAGCTTTAGGGCTAGCGGCGGCCTCACCCCTTACGAGCAGTACTTC
-,TRBV28,TRBJ1-5,-,CASSFRTRGLGDNQPQHF,TGTGCCAGCAGTTTCCGAACAAGGGGACTTGGGGACAATCAGCCCCAGCATTTT
TRBD1,TRBV7-9,TRBJ1-1,-,CASSLTSGDREDTEAFF,TGTGCCAGCAGCCTAACGTCGGGAGACAGGGAGGACACTGAAGCTTTCTTT
-,TRBV28,TRBJ2-7,-,CASSEGAYEQYF,TGTGCCAGCAGTGAGGGTGCCTACGAGCAGTACTTC
-,TRBV28,TRBJ2-7,-,CASSFPGKVYEQYF,TGTGCCAGCAGTTTCCCAGGGAAGGTCTACGAGCAGTACTTC
-,TRBV29-1,TRBJ2-5,-,CSVEGAGQETQYF,TGCAGCGTTGAAGGGGCAGGCCAAGAGACCCAGTACTTC
TRBD2,TRBV7-8,TRBJ2-1,-,CASSATSGSYNEQFF,TGTGCCAGCAGCGCTACTAGCGGGAGCTACAATGAGCAGTTCTTC
-,TRBV19,TRBJ1-2,-,CASSPVGQGNYGYTF,TGTGCCAGTAGTCCCGTGGGGCAGGGTAACTATGGCTACACCTTC
-,TRBV19,TRBJ1-1,-,CASSIVVRPGVFF,TGTGCCAGTAGTATAGTGGTCCGGCCGGGTGTTTTCTTT
TRBD2,TRBV7-2,TRBJ2-1,-,CASTLAAGLAGVYEQFF,TGTGCCAGCACCCTAGCGGCCGGACTAGCGGGAGTATATGAGCAGTTCTTC
-,TRBV12-5,TRBJ1-2,-,CAAPSGVDYGYTF,TGTGCTGCCCCGTCAGGGGTAGACTATGGCTACACCTTC
-,TRBV6-5,TRBJ2-5,-,CVVRGEETQYF,TGTGTCGTTCGGGGAGAAGAGACCCAGTACTTC
TRBD2,TRBV27,TRBJ2-2,-,CASSLSSRWASGRTGELFF,TGTGCCAGCAGTTTATCATCGAGATGGGCTAGCGGGAGGACCGGGGAGCTGTTTTTT
-,TRBV18,TRBJ2-1,once,CASSPRDTIDNEQFF,TGTGCCAGCTCACCCCGGGACACTATTGACAATGAGCAGTTCTTC
-,TRBV27,TRBJ1-1,-,CASSRGSGTPNTEAFF,TGTGCCAGCAGTCGTGGCTCCGGGACACCGAACACTGAAGCTTTCTTT
TRBD1,TRBV19,TRBJ1-5,-,CASTPDREGDQPQHF,TGTGCCAGTACCCCGGACAGGGAAGGTGATCAGCCCCAGCATTTT
TRBD1,TRBV14,TRBJ1-5,-,CASSHRTGQSNQPQHF,TGTGCCAGCAGCCACCGGACAGGGCAGAGCAATCAGCCCCAGCATTTT
-,TRBV15,TRBJ2-5,-,CATSSVVRGETQYF,TGTGCCACCAGCAGCGTCGTAAGGGGAGAGACCCAGTACTTC
TRBD2,TRBV4-3,TRBJ2-1,-,CASSQDSTGTNHNEQFF,TGCGCCAGCAGCCAAGATTCAACCGGGACTAACCATAATGAGCAGTTCTTC
-,TRBV7-9,TRBJ1-1,-,CASSLARGINTEAFF,TGTGCCAGCAGCTTAGCCCGGGGGATAAACACTGAAGCTTTCTTT
TRBD2,TRBV7-8,TRBJ2-7,-,CASSLPGRAREQYF,TGTGCCAGCAGCTTACCCGGGAGGGCCAGAGAGCAGTACTTC
-,TRBV28,TRBJ1-4,-,CASSLRATNEKLFF,TGTGCCAGCAGTTTGAGAGCAACTAATGAAAAACTGTTTTTT
TRBD1,TRBV9,TRBJ1-2,-,CASSVGQGVNYGYTF,TGTGCCAGCAGCGTAGGTCAGGGGGTTAACTATGGCTACACCTTC